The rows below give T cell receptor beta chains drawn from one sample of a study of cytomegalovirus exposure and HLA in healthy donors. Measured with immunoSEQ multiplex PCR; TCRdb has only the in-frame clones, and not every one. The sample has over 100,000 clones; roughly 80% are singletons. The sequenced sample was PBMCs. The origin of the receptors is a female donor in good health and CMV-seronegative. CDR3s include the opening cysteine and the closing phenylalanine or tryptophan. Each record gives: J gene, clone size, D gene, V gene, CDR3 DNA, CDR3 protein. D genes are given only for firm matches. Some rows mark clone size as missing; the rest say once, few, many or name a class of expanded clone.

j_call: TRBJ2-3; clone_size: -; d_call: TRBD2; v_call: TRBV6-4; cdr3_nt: TGTGCCAGCAGTGATGGGCGGGGGGCCGCAGATACGCAGTATTTT; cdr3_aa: CASSDGRGAADTQYF
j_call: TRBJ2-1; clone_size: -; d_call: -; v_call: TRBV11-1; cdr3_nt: TGTGCCAGCAGCTCCCGGGAACGAGTGTCCTACAATGAGCAGTTCTTC; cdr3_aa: CASSSRERVSYNEQFF
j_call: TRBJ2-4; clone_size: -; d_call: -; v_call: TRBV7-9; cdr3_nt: TGTGCCAGCAGCCAAGGGGGTCAAAACATTCAGTACTTC; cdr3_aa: CASSQGGQNIQYF
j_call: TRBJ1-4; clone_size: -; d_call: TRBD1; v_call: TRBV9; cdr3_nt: TGTGCCAGCAGCCCTTCTCAGGGGGCGAATGAAAAACTGTTTTTT; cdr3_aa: CASSPSQGANEKLFF
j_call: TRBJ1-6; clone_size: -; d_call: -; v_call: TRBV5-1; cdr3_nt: TGCGCCAGCAGCTACGGGAGGGGTGGTTCACCCCTCCACTTT; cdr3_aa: CASSYGRGGSPLHF
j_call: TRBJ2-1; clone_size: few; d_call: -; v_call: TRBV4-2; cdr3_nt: TGTGCCAGCAGCCCGTCCGGGGAGAGCTCCTACAATGAGCAGTTCTTC; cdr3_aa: CASSPSGESSYNEQFF
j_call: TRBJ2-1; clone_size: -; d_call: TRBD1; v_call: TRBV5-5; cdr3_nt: TGTGCCAGCAGCAAACAGGGGACCCGCGATGAGCAGTTCTTC; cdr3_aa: CASSKQGTRDEQFF
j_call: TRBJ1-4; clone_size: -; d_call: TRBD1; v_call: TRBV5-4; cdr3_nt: TGTGCCAGCAGCTTTTACATCGGGACAGGGGACGAAAAACTGTTTTTT; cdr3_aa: CASSFYIGTGDEKLFF
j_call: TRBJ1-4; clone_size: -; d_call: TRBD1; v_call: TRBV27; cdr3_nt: TGTGCCAGCAGCAACAGGGGTGAGGGTGAAAAACTGTTTTTT; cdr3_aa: CASSNRGEGEKLFF
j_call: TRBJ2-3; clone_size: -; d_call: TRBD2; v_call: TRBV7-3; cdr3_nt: TGTGCCAGCAGCTATACTAGCGGGGGTACAGATACGCAGTATTTT; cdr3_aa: CASSYTSGGTDTQYF
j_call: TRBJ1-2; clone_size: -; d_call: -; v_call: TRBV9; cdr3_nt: TGTGCCAGCAGCGTAGGGGGCAGCTCAACTGTTAACTATGGCTACACCTTC; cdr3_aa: CASSVGGSSTVNYGYTF
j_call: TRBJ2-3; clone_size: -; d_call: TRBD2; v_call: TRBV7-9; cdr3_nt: TGTGCCAGCAGCTTACCTAGCGGGGGGCGAGATACGCAGTATTTT; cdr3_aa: CASSLPSGGRDTQYF
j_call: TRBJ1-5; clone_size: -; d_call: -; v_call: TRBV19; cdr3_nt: TGTGCCAGTAGTATCGGGGACTATAGCAATCAGCCCCAGCATTTT; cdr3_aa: CASSIGDYSNQPQHF
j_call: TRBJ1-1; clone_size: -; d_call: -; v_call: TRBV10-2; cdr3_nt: TGCGCCAGCAGTGACAGCAGGACTGAAGCTTTCTTT; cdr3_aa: CASSDSRTEAFF
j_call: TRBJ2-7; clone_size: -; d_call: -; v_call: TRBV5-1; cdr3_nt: TGCGCCAGCAGCTTGATTGGCAGCTCCTACGAGCAGTACTTC; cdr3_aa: CASSLIGSSYEQYF
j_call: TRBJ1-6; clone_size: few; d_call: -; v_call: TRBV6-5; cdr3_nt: TGTGCCAGCAGTTACTCAAACAGGGTGCCGAATTCACCCCTCCACTTT; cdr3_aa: CASSYSNRVPNSPLHF
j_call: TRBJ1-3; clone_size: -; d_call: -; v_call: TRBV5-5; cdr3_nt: TGTGCCAGCAGCTTGTCCCCGACAGGTTCTGGAAACACCATATATTTT; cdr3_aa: CASSLSPTGSGNTIYF
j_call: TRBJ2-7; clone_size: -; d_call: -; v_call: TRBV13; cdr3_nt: TGTGCCAGCAGCTTCTACGTTCCTTCGGGACACTACGAGCAGTACTTC; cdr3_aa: CASSFYVPSGHYEQYF
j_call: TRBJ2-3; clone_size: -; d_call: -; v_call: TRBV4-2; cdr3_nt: TGTGCCAGCAGCCAAGGTGTATCAGATACGCAGTATTTT; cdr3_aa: CASSQGVSDTQYF
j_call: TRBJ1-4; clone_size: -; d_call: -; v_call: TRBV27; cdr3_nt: TGTGCCAGCAGTTCGGAACAGGGAACCGAAAAACTGTTTTTT; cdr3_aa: CASSSEQGTEKLFF
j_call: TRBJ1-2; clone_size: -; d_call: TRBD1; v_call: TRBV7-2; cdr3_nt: TGTGCCAGCAGCTTAAGTCGCCCAGGACAGGGAGATCATGGCTACACCTTC; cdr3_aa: CASSLSRPGQGDHGYTF
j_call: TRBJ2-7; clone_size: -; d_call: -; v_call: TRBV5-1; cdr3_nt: TGCGCCAGCAGCTTCGACTCATCAGATTCCTACGAGCAGTACTTC; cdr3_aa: CASSFDSSDSYEQYF
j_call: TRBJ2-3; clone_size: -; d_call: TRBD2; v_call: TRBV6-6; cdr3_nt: TGTGCCAGCAGTTTCATTGGCGGGGGGGCTGAAGATACGCAGTATTTT; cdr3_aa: CASSFIGGGAEDTQYF
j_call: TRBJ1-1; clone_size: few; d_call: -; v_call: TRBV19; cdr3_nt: TGTGCCAGTAGTCCAAACCTCAGGGTTGGGTACACTGAAGCTTTCTTT; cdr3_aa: CASSPNLRVGYTEAFF